This T cell receptor beta chain emerged from a study of shared clonotypes between healthy human individuals. The germline V and J ends were trimmed by 5 bases and 7 bases, with 17 bases remaining between them. The CDR3 length is 15 residues. CDR1 and CDR2 from the germline V gene are MDHEN and SYDVKM. How the authors handled the data: Because ImmunoSEQ provided only junction sequences with no quality scores, the filtering differed. Clones were read by immunoSEQ multiplex PCR, and TCRdb kept only the in-frame ones, dropping some. V, J and clone size are taken as reported in that table, and D and trimming were inferred from the DNA itself. The table includes 600,000 to 700,000 clones, approximately 73% detected once. Healthy HIV-negative adults with no recent acute infections or vaccinations were recruited as donors.

The sample was memory CD4+ T cells sorted from blood. Sample subset: CD45RA-negative fraction. This TCR was recovered from a woman aged 25 to 39 in good health. The chain uses TRBV28 and TRBJ1-4; the D gene is possibly TRBD1 (5 bases). Here the CDR3 DNA reads TGTGCCAGCAGTCCTGGGGGGACTGAGGGTGAAAAACTGTTTTTT. Residues: CASSPGGTEGEKLFF.